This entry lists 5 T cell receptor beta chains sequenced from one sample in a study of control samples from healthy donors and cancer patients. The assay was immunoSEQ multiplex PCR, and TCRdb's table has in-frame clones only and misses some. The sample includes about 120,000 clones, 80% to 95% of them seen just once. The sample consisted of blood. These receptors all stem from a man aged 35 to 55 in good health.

In nucleotides, the CDR3 is TGTGCCAGCAGCACAAATAGCGGGGGGGCGTATGAGACCCAGTACTTC. Its protein is CASSTNSGGAYETQYF. The chain uses TRBV21-1 and TRBJ2-5; the DNA was not compared with TRBD2, the D call given in the table. TRBV21-1 has pseudogene status. The CDR3 is 16 amino acids.

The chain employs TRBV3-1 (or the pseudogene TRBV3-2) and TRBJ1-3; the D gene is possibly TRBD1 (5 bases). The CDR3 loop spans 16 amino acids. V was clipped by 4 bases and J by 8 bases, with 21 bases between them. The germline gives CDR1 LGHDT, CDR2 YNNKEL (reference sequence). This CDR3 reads CASSPKFDRLGDTIYF. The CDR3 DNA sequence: TGTGCCAGCAGCCCGAAGTTCGACAGACTCGGGGACACCATATATTTT.

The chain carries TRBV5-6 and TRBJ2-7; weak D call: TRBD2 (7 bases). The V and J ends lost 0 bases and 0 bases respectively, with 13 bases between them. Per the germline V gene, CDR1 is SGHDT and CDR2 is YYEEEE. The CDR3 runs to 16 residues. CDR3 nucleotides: TGTGCCAGCAGCTTGGCCGGGGGGCGCTTCTCCTACGAGCAGTACTTC. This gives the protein CASSLAGGRFSYEQYF.

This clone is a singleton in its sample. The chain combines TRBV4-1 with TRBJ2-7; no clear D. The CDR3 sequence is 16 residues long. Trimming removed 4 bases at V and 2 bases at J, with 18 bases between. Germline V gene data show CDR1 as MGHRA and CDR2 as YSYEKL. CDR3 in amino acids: CASSPSGSISTYEQYF. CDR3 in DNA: TGCGCCAGCAGCCCATCCGGCTCAATCTCAACCTACGAGCAGTACTTC.

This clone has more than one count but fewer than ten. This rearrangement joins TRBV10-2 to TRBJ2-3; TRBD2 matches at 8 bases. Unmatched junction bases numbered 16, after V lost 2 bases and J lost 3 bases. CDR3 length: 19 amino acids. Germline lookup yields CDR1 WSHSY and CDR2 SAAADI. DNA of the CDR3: TGCGCCAGCAGTGAGGGAAGCGGGGGCCTTCTGGTGGGTACAGATACGCAGTATTTT. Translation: CASSEGSGGLLVGTDTQYF.